Listed here are 14 T cell receptor beta chains from one sample, sequenced in a study of molecular identifiers for immune sequencing clone quantification. One entry per CDR3 protein, called by TCRdb with MiXCR from the PCR reads. The sample shows under 65,000 distinct CDR3 sequences, roughly a quarter of them seen only once. Sequencing was done on a sample of naive CD8+ T cells from blood, with Jurkat cell RNA spiked in. The sample's subset: FACS-sorted CD8+CD4-CCR7+CD45RA+ naive T cells. These receptors all come from a human donor in good health. Some libraries in this study had Jurkat cell RNA spiked in.

The rearrangement joins TRBV11-2 to TRBJ2-6, with TRBD2 as a possible D gene (6 bases). V was clipped by 4 bases and J by 2 bases, with 21 bases between them. Germline V gene data show CDR1 as SGHAT and CDR2 as FQNNGV. This CDR3 has 19 residues. The CDR3 nucleotides read TGTGCCAGCAGCTCCTACGGGGGAGCTGGGGGGACTGGGGCCAACGTCCTGACTTTC. Protein product: CASSSYGGAGGTGANVLTF.

The DNA for the CDR3 is TGTGCCAGCAGATACGGGTCAGTGTTGGTGGCAGGGGCCCCTTACGAGCAGTACTTC. This sequence encodes CASRYGSVLVAGAPYEQYF. V usage is TRBV6-2 or TRBV6-3 and J usage is TRBJ2-7; possibly TRBD1 for D (6 bases). The germline gives CDR1 MNHEY, CDR2 SVGEGT. CDR3 length: 19 residues. Trimming pared 6 bases from V and 4 bases from J, leaving 31 bases between.

A note on this clonotype: A much more abundant neighbour one base away suggests this may be a read error. The V and J genes are TRBV27 and TRBJ2-6; the D gene is possibly TRBD1 (5 bases). Germline V gene sequence: CDR1 MNHEY, CDR2 SMNVEV (reference sequence). This CDR3 contains 15 residues. The CDR3 loop is CASSLIYSGATVLTF. In DNA, the CDR3 is TGTGCCAGCAGTTTAATTTACTCTGGGGCCACCGTCCTGACTTTC.

This clonotype was counted a single time. A much bigger clone sits one base away, suggesting this may be a read error. The rearrangement links TRBV5-3 to TRBJ1-1, with 7 positions matching TRBD1. TRBV5-3 is an open reading frame, and its role is uncertain. This CDR3 is 13 amino acids long. Here the CDR3 reads CASSLQGKTEAFF. The CDR3 DNA reads TGTGCCAGCAGCTTACAGGGGAAAACTGAAGCTTTCTTT.

There are many counts of this clonotype. The genes are TRBV12-3 or TRBV12-4 and TRBJ1-1, with a weak D call TRBD1 (5 bases). This CDR3 contains 13 residues. The ends were cut back, 3 bases at V and 6 bases at J, with 11 bases in the middle. CDR3 protein: CASSFRTGSEAFF. The CDR3 nucleotides read TGTGCCAGCAGTTTTAGAACAGGATCTGAAGCTTTCTTT.

Remarks on this clonotype: A much larger clone differs from this one at a single base, so this may be a read error. The J gene is TRBJ2-7, the V gene TRBV20-1, with a possible D match to TRBD1 (6 bases). This CDR3 has 13 amino acids. CDR1 and CDR2 (germline): DFQATT, SNEGSKA (reference sequence). V dropped 7 bases and J dropped 6 bases, with 19 bases sitting between them. CDR3 residues: CSVETGSRGEQYF. The CDR3 DNA sequence: TGCAGTGTCGAGACAGGATCAAGGGGCGAGCAGTACTTC.

This clonotype was detected a few times. The rearrangement links TRBV20-1 to TRBJ2-3; a weak D match, TRBD1 (6 bases). Trimming pared 1 base from V and 4 bases from J, leaving 18 bases between. Germline V lookup: CDR1 DFQATT, CDR2 SNEGSKA (reference sequence). The CDR3 length is 16 residues. This CDR3 reads CSARGWGHDLPDTQYF. Written as DNA, the CDR3 is TGCAGTGCTAGAGGGTGGGGGCACGATCTACCAGATACGCAGTATTTT.

Turning to this clonotype: A clone one base away is much larger, so this may be a read error. The rearrangement links TRBV12-3 or TRBV12-4 to TRBJ2-7; no definite D call. CDR3 length equals 14 residues. CDR3 in DNA: TGTGCCAGCAGTTTGAGTCTGAGCTCCTACGGGCAGTACTTC. Translated: CASSLSLSSYGQYF.

This clonotype was counted at least ten times. This chain uses TRBV4-3 with TRBJ2-3, with D uncertain. The CDR3 contains 14 residues. Trimming removed 0 bases at V and 7 bases at J, with 11 bases between. Germline CDR1 LGHNA, CDR2 YSLEER. The CDR3 bases are TGCGCCAGCAGCCAAGATATTACTACAAATACGCAGTATTTT. This gives the protein CASSQDITTNTQYF.

The table lists this clonotype with many counts. The chain is built from TRBV3-1 and TRBJ2-3; 16 bases are shared with TRBD2. This CDR3 spans 15 amino acids. Trimming removed 7 bases from V and 4 bases from J; junction bases left unmatched: 2. CDR1 LGHDT and CDR2 YNNKEL come from the germline V gene (reference sequence). This CDR3 is CASTGLAGGPDTQYF. CDR3 DNA: TGTGCCAGCACGGGACTAGCGGGGGGGCCAGATACGCAGTATTTT.

The genes are TRBV4-3 and TRBJ1-3; no reliable D call. There are 15 residues in the CDR3. The V end was cut by 4 bases, the J end by 0 bases, with 10 bases between. CDR1 LGHNA and CDR2 YSLEER come from the germline V gene. The chain's CDR3 is CASSPSRSSGNTIYF. The CDR3 DNA reads as TGCGCCAGCAGCCCAAGCCGAAGCTCTGGAAACACCATATATTTT.

A single count supports this clonotype. This could be a read error, since a much larger clone is one nucleotide away. The chain joins TRBV7-9 to TRBJ2-2; D might be TRBD2 (5 bases). This CDR3 comprises 13 residues. Germline V gene lookup returns CDR1 SEHNR and CDR2 FQNEAQ (reference sequence). CDR3 sequence: CASSFPGTGVLFF. In nucleotides, the CDR3 is TGTGCCAGCAGCTTTCCCGGCACCGGGGTGCTGTTTTTT.

This clonotype was recorded a few times. An end of the junction differs from the germline gene, which may be a read error. V gene TRBV28 combines with J gene TRBJ2-7, with 9 bases fitting TRBD1. This CDR3 has 15 amino acids. CDR1 and CDR2 (germline): MDHEN, SYDVKM. CDR3 sequence: CASSPPGTGTYVQYF. In DNA, the CDR3 is TGTGCCAGCAGTCCACCCGGGACAGGGACCTACGTGCAGTACTTC.

This chain links TRBV12-3 or TRBV12-4 with TRBJ2-2; perhaps TRBD1 as D (7 bases). The CDR3 totals 12 residues. V was pared by 10 bases and J by 6 bases, with 12 bases between. The CDR3 is CAIPGGSGELFF. CDR3 DNA: TGTGCCATCCCAGGGGGGTCCGGGGAGCTGTTTTTT.